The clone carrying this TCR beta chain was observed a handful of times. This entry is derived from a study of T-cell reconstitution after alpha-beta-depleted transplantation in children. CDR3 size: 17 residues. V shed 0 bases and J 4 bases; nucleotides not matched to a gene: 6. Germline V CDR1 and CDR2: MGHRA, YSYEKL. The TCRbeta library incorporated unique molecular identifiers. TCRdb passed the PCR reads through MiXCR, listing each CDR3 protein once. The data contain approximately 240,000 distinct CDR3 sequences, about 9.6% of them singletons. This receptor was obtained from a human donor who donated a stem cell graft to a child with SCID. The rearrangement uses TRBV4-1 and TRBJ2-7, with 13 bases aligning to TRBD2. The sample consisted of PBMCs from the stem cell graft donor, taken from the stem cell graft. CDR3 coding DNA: TGCGCCAGCAGCCAAGACATGAGGACTAGCGGGGGTTACGAGCAGTACTTC. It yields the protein CASSQDMRTSGGYEQYF.